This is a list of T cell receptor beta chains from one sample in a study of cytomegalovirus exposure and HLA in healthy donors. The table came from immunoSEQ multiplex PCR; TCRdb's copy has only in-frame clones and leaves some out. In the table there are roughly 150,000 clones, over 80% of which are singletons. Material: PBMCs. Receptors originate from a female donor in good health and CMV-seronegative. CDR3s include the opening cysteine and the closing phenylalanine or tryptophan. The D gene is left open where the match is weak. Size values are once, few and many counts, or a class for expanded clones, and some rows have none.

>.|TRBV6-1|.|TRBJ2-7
TGTGCCAGCAGTGACCTCTCGCCGGGGTCCTACGAGCAGTACTTC
CASSDLSPGSYEQYF
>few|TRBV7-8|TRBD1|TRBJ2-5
TGTGCCAGCAGCTTATATAGGGACAGGGGGCAAGAGACCCAGTACTTC
CASSLYRDRGQETQYF
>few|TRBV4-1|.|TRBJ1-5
TGCGCCAGCAGCCAAGAATTGCGTTATAGCAATCAGCCCCAGCATTTT
CASSQELRYSNQPQHF
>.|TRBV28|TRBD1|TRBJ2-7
TGTGCCAGCAACCAACAGGGGGGCTCCTACGAGCAGTACTTC
CASNQQGGSYEQYF
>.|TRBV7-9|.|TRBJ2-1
TGTGCCAGCAGCTTATGGAAACCGCGGATCTGGAGCTACAATGAGCAGTTCTTC
CASSLWKPRIWSYNEQFF
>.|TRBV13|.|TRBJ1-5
TGTGCCAGCAGCCAGGGGAGTCAGCCCCAGCATTTT
CASSQGSQPQHF
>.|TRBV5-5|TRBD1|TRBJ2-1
TGTGCCAGCAGCTTATCCTACGGGACAGGCCTTAATGTGCCCCGGGGTGAGCAGTTCTTC
CASSLSYGTGLNVPRGEQFF
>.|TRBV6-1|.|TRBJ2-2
TGTGCCAGCAGTGCCTGGGACACCCTGGCCGGGGAGCTGTTTTTT
CASSAWDTLAGELFF
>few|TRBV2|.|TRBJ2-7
TGTGCCAGCAGGCCACTCGCTATGGGGGAGCGGGACGAGCAGTACTTC
CASRPLAMGERDEQYF
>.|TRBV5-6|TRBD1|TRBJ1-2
TGTGCCAGCAGCCTGCGGGACAGGGAGGGCTATGGCTACACCTTC
CASSLRDREGYGYTF
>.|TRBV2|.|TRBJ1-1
TGTGCCAGCAGTGAGGTCGGTTCCTTGACTGAAGCTTTCTTT
CASSEVGSLTEAFF
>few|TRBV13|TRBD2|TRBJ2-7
TGTGCCAGCAGCTTTAAGCGGGGGAACTCCTACGAGCAGTACTTC
CASSFKRGNSYEQYF
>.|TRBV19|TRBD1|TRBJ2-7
TGTGCCACCTCCGGGACAGACCTGTACGAGCAGTACTTC
CATSGTDLYEQYF
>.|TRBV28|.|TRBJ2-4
TGTGCCAGCAGTTTGGCTACTAGTCGGTCCAAAAACATTCAGTACTTC
CASSLATSRSKNIQYF
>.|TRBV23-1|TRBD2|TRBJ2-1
TGCGCCAGCAGTCTTGGGACTAGCGGGAGGGCGGGGTACAATGAGCAGTTCTTC
CASSLGTSGRAGYNEQFF
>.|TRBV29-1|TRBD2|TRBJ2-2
TGCAGCGTCCCTGGGACTAGCGGGAGGGCCGGCACCGGGGAGCTGTTTTTT
CSVPGTSGRAGTGELFF
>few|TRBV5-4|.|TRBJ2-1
TGTGCCAGCAGTAGGGACATCGGAATGGGTGAGCAGTTCTTC
CASSRDIGMGEQFF
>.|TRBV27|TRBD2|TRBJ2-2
TGTGCCAGCAGTTTATCAGGACTAGCCGCGGTAGAGCTGTTTTTT
CASSLSGLAAVELFF
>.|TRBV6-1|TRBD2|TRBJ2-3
TGTGCCAGCAGTGAAGGCCCGGGACTAGCGTTTCCTCGGGCAGATACGCAGTATTTT
CASSEGPGLAFPRADTQYF
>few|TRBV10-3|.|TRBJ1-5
TGTGCCATCAGTGAGGGGCAGGCCAATCAGCCCCAGCATTTT
CAISEGQANQPQHF
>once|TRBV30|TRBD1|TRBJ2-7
TGTGCCTGGAGGTCAGGGGGCACCTACGAGCAGTACTTC
CAWRSGGTYEQYF
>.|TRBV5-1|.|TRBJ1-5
TGCGCCAGCAGCTTGGCCACAATTCATCGACAGCCCCAGCATTTT
CASSLATIHRQPQHF
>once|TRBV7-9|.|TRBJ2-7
TGTGCCAGCAGAGCTCCGGGGGACTACGAGCAGTACTTC
CASRAPGDYEQYF
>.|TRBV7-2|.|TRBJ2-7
TGTGCCAGCTGCCCTAGCGCGAGCTCCTACGAGCAGTACTTC
CASCPSASSYEQYF
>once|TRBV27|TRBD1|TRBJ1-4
TGTGCCAGCAGACAGGGGCGGGGTAATGAAAAACTGTTTTTT
CASRQGRGNEKLFF
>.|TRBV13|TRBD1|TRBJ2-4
TGTGCCAGCAGCCCCCCGGCAGGGGGAAACATTCAGTACTTC
CASSPPAGGNIQYF
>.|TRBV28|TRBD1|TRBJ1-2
TGTGCCAGCAGTCCCGACAGGGCGATCTATGGCTACACCTTC
CASSPDRAIYGYTF
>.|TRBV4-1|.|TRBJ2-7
TGCGCCAGTTCGGCCAACCCGGGGGAGCAGTACTTC
CASSANPGEQYF
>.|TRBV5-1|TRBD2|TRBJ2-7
TGCGCCAGCAGCTCGGGACTAGCGGGAGTCCTCTCCTACGAGCAGTACTTC
CASSSGLAGVLSYEQYF
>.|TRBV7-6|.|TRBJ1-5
TGTGCCAGCGGGGCCCATAGCAATCAGCCCCAGCATTTT
CASGAHSNQPQHF
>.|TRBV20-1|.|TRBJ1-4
TGCAGTGCTAGAGATCTCGGAAAACTGTTTTTT
CSARDLGKLFF
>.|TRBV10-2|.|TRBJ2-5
TGCGCCAGCAGTGAGTCGAATCGGGAAGAGACCCAGTACTTC
CASSESNREETQYF
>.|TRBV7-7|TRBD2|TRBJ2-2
TGTGCTAGCAGCCCACCGGGACTAGCGGGAGCTGGGGAGCTGTTTTTT
CASSPPGLAGAGELFF
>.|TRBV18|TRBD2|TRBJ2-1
TGTGCCAGCTCACCATTAGCGGGAGGGATGAATGAGCAGTTCTTC
CASSPLAGGMNEQFF
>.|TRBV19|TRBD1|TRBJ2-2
TGTGCCAGTAGCTTCCGGGACAGGAACACCGGGGAGCTGTTTTTT
CASSFRDRNTGELFF